This T cell receptor (beta chain) came from a study of T-cell reconstitution after alpha-beta-depleted transplantation in children. As it was prepared, the TCRbeta library received unique molecular identifiers. Each CDR3 protein is one row after TCRdb ran MiXCR on the PCR reads. The table shows under 850,000 distinct CDR3 sequences, with roughly 13% occurring only once. This clonotype occurred many times. Antigen: not known. Regarding the study as a whole: The origin of alpha-beta T cells about two months after transplant was reportedly several hundred expanded graft clones.

Sequenced material: PBMCs, taken before TCRalphabeta/CD19-depleted stem cell transplant. This clonotype originated in a girl under 10 years old with congenital amegakaryocytic thrombocytopenia, due to receive a stem cell transplant.

CDR3 sequence (DNA): TGTGCCAGCAGCTTAAGGACAGCGACTTCTGACCTGGGCTACACCTTC. As protein: CASSLRTATSDLGYTF. The rearrangement uses TRBV7-8 and TRBJ1-2; D may be TRBD1 (6 bases). The CDR3 covers 16 residues. Germline V lookup: CDR1 SGHVS, CDR2 FQNEAQ. The V end lost 2 bases, the J end lost 8 bases, and 21 bases lay between the germline ends.